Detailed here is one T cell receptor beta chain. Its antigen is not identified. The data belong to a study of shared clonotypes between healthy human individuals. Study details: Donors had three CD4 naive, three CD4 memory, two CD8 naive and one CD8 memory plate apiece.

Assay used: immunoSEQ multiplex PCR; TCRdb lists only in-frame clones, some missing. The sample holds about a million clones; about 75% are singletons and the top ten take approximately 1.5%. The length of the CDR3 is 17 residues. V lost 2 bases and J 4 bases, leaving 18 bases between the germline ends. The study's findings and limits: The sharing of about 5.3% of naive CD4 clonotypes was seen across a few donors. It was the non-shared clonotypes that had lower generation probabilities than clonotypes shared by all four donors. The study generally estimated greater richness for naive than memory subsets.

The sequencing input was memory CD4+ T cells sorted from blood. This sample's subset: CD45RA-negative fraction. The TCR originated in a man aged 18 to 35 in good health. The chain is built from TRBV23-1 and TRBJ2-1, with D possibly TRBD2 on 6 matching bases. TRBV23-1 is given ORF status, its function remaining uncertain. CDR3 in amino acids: CASSQLKYRGLYNEQFF. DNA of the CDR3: TGCGCCAGCAGTCAACTAAAGTATCGGGGACTTTACAATGAGCAGTTCTTC.